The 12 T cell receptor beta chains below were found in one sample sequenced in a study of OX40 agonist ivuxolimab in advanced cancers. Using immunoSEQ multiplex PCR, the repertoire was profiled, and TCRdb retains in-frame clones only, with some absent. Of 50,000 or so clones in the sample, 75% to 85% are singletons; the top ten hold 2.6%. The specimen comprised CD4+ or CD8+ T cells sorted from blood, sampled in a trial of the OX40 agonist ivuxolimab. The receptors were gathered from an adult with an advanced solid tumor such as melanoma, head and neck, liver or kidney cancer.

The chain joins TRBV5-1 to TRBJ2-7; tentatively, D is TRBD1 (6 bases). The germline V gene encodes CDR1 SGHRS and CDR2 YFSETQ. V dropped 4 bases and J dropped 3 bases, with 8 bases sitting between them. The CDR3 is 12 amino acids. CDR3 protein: CASSRTDYEQYF. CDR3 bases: TGCGCCAGCAGCCGGACAGACTACGAGCAGTACTTC.

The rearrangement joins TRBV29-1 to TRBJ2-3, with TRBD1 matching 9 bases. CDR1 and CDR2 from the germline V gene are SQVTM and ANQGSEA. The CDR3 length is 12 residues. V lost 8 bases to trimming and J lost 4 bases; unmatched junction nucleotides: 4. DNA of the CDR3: TGCAGCACGCGGACAGGGGCAGATACGCAGTATTTT. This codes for CSTRTGADTQYF.

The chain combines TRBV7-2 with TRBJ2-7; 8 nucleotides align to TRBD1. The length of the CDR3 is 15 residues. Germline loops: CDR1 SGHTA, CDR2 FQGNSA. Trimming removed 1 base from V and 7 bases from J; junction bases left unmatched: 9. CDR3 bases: TGTGCCAGCAGCTTAGAGGGACAGGTGTTGGGGGAGCAGTACTTC. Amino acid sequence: CASSLEGQVLGEQYF.

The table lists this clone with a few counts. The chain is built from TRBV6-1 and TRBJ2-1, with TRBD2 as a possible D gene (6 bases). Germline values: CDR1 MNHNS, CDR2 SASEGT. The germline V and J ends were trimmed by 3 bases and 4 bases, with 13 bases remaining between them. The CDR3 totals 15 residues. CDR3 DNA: TGTGCCAGCAGTGAGCAGGGACTGGGTTACAATGAGCAGTTCTTC. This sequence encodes CASSEQGLGYNEQFF.

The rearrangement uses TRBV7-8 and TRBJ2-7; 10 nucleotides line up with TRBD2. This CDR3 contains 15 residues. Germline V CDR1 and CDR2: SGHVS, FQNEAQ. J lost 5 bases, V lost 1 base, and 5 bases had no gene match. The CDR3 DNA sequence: TGTGCCAGCAGCTTAGAACAGCGGGGGGGTAACGAGCAGTACTTC. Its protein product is CASSLEQRGGNEQYF.

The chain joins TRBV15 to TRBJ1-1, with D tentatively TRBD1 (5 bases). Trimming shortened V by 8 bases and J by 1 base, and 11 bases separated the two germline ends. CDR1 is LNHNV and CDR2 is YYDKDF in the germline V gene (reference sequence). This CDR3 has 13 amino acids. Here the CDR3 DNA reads TGTGCCACCTCGTGGACACCGAACACTGAAGCTTTCTTT. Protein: CATSWTPNTEAFF.

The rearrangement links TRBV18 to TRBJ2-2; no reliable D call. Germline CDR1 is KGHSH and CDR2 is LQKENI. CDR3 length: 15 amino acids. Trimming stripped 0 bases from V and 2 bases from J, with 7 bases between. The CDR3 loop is CASSPPRANTGELFF. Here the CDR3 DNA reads TGTGCCAGCTCACCACCCCGGGCCAACACCGGGGAGCTGTTTTTT.

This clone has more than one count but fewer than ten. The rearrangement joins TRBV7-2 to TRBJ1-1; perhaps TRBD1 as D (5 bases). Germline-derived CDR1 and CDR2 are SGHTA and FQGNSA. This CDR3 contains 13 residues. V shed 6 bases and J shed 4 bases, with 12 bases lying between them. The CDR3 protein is CASSKQERTEAFF. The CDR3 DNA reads TGTGCCAGCAGTAAACAGGAGCGCACTGAAGCTTTCTTT.

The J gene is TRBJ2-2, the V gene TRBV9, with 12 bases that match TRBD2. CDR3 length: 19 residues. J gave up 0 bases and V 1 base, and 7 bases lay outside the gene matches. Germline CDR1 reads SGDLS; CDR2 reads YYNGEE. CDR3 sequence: CASSVQTSGGLPNTGELFF. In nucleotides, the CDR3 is TGTGCCAGCAGCGTACAGACTAGCGGGGGCCTGCCGAACACCGGGGAGCTGTTTTTT.

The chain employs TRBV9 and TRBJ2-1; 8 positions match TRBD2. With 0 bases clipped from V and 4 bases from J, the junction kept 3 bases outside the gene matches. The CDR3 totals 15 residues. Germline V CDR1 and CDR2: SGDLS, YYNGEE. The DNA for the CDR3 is TGTGCCAGCAGCGTAGGTAGCGGGGAATACAATGAGCAGTTCTTC. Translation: CASSVGSGEYNEQFF. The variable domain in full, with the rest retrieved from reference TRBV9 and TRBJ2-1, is DSGVTQTPKHLITATGQRVTLRCSPRSGDLSVYWYQQSLDQGLQFLIQYYNGEERAKGNILERFSAQQFPDLHSELNLSSLELGDSALYFCASSVGSGEYNEQFFGPGTRLTVL.

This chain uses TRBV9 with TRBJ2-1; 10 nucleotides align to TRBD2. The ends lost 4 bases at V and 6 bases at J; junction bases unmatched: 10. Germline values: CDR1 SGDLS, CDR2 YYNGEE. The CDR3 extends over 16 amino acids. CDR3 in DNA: TGTGCCAGCAGCCGCAGAAGCGGGAGGGAAGGCAATGAGCAGTTCTTC. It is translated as CASSRRSGREGNEQFF. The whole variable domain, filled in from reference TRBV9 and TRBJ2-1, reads DSGVTQTPKHLITATGQRVTLRCSPRSGDLSVYWYQQSLDQGLQFLIQYYNGEERAKGNILERFSAQQFPDLHSELNLSSLELGDSALYFCASSRRSGREGNEQFFGPGTRLTVL.

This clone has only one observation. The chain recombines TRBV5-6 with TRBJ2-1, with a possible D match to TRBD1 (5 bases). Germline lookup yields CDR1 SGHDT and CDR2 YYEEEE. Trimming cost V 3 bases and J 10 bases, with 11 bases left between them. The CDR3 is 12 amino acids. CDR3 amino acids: CASSSSGAEQFF. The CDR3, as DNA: TGTGCCAGCAGCTCGAGTGGGGCCGAGCAGTTCTTC.